Sequencing of this TCR beta chain was carried out in a study of Ad26.COV2.S vaccination and SARS-CoV-2 variants (dated by TCRdb to the early 2020s). Describing the broader study: Donors in the vaccine arm were drawn from COV1001, a multicentre, randomized, double-blind, placebo-controlled phase I-IIa trial testing Ad26.COV2.S in healthy adults. Ad26.COV2.S was administered intramuscularly at a dose of 5x10^10 or 1x10^11 viral particles, either as one shot or as two shots given 56 days apart. Sequencing of the TCRbeta repertoire served to evaluate the specificity and breadth of SARS-CoV-2-reactive T cell receptors following Ad26.COV2.S vaccination. A total of 32 samples were included in the TCR-sequenced set, comprising 19 Ad26.COV2.S vaccine recipients, 5 placebo recipients and 8 SARS-CoV-2 convalescent individuals. Trial participants were randomized into five groups of five, in which low-dose or high-dose Ad26.COV2.S was given once or twice, or placebo was given on both occasions. Blinding of investigators to trial group allocation was maintained during experiments and outcome assessment. The paper as a whole reports these results and caveats: The study was not powered to compare responses between vaccine doses or regimens. According to the authors, total T cell responses may have been underestimated by the TCR breadth and depth analyses. Compared with placebo recipients, Ad26.COV2.S recipients showed higher spike-specific TCR breadth (P = 0.0014). Vaccine and placebo recipients had comparable non-spike TCR breadth, which fits with the vaccine containing only spike. After vaccination, spike-specific CD8+ and CD4+ T cell responses were reported to show substantial breadth.

The treatment or condition label for this specimen denotes: over 15 received Ad26.COV2.S at low or high dose, single or two shots; 5 received placebo; per-sample allocation not given. For vaccine and placebo recipients, the sequenced repertoires came from samples collected on day 63 after the first injection. Cohort 1b enrolled roughly 25 adults aged 18-55 years at a single site in Boston, USA, between 29 July and 7 August 2020. As a vaccine, Ad26.COV2.S was a replication-incompetent adenovirus type 26 vector that expressed a prefusion-stabilized SARS-CoV-2 spike protein derived from the original Wuhan strain. Of note for this clone: No antigen is known for it. There are no base qualities to consult, and no much larger clone falls within one base.

There are 12 amino acids in the CDR3, from cysteine to phenylalanine inclusive. Only the CDR3 portion is preserved as DNA: 36 bases, with reading frame beginning at the first base. The germline V gene specifies MGHDK as CDR1 and SYGVNS as CDR2. V drops 2 bases and J drops 8 bases, leaving 10 bases in between. TCRbeta CDR3 regions were sequenced with the immunoSEQ Assay. After extraction, genomic DNA underwent amplification by bias-controlled multiplex PCR, followed by high-throughput sequencing. The source study handled its data this way. To quantify the absolute abundance of every unique TCRbeta CDR3 region, sequences were collapsed and filtered. Usable DNA was measured by amplifying reference genes present in all nucleated cells, and TCRbeta template counts were normalized to that usable DNA to estimate T cell fraction. Repertoire TCRs were annotated as SARS-CoV-2-specific by exact matching of V gene, CDR3 amino acid sequence and J gene to a known reactive TCR set. The reference SARS-CoV-2 TCR set came from MIRA and was filtered for enrichment in COVID-19-positive ImmuneCODE repertoires, removing public or cross-reactive TCRs. Using the MIRA antigens, annotated TCRs were further analysed by specific ORF or by position within an ORF. Depth was the summed frequency of annotated unique rearrangements, while breadth was defined as annotated unique rearrangements over total unique productive rearrangements. Group comparisons of TCR breadth used two-sided Wilcoxon rank-sum tests. TCRdb took over this immuneACCESS table, retaining in-frame rearrangements with V and J assigned. Such tables are incomplete; in checked studies, under half of the missing clones stem from an unresolved V gene, and the remainder is unexplained. V, J and clone size are taken as reported in that table, and D and trimming were inferred from the DNA itself. The sample records around 400,000 clones, approximately 92% of which are singletons. The ten largest clones add up to more than 10% of the sample.

The sample was peripheral blood, taken in a trial of Ad26.COV2.S vaccine versus placebo. The origin of this receptor is a person aged 18-65 years who received the Ad26.COV2.S COVID-19 vaccine or a placebo. Recombination connected TRBV25-1 to TRBJ2-7; no D gene is confidently identified. The DNA sequence follows: TGTGCCAGCAGTGAAGGGTCAACCCAGCAGTACTTC. Its translation is CASSEGSTQQYF.